This T cell receptor (beta chain) was identified in a study of cytomegalovirus exposure and HLA in healthy donors. Broader study findings: Reports state that TCR beta sequences accurately predicted most subjects' HLA-A and HLA-B alleles.

Turning to this clone: Its antigen is still unknown.

CDR3 length equals 15 residues. In germline, CDR1 is MNHEY, CDR2 SVGAGI. V was pared by 0 bases and J by 6 bases, with 11 bases between. It was with 60 Vbeta and 13 Jbeta primers that the PCR ran. Produced via immunoSEQ multiplex PCR; TCRdb's table is partial and in-frame only. This table has some 79,000 clones, 55% to 65% appearing once. The chain is built from TRBV6-5 and TRBJ2-2; D gene uncertain. The sample consisted of PBMCs. This receptor was taken from a woman aged 40 to 50 in good health and CMV-seropositive. The CDR3 DNA is TGTGCCAGCAGTTACTCGGCCGGGTCCGCCGGGGAGCTGTTTTTT. Amino acids: CASSYSAGSAGELFF.